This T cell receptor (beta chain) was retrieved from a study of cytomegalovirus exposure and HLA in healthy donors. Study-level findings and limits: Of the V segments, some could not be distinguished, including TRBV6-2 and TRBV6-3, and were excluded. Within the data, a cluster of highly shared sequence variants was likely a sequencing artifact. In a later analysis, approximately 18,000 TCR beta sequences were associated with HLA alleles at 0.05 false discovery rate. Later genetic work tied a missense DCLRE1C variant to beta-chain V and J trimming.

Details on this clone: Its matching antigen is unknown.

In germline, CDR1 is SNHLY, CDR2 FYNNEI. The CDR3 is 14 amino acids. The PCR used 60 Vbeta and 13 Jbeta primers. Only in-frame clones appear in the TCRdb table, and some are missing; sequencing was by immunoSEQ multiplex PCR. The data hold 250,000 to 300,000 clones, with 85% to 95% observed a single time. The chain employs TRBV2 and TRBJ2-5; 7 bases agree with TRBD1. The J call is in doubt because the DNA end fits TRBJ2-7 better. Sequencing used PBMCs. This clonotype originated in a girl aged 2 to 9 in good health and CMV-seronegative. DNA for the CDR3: TGTGCCAGCAGTGGACAGGGCATTATCTACGAGCAGTACTTC. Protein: CASSGQGIIYEQYF.